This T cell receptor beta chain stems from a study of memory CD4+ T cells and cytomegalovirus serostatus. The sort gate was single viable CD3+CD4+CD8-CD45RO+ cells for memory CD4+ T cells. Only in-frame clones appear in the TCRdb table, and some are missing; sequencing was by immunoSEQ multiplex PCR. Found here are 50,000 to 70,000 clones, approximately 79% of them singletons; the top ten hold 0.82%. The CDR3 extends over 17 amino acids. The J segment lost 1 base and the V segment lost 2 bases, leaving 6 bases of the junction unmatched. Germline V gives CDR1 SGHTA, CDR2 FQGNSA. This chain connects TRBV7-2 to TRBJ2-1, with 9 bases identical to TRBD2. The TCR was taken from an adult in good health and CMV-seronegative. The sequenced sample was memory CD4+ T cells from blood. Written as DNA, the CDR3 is TGTGCCAGCAGCTTAATTAGCGGGAGTGCGTCCTACAATGAGCAGTTCTTC. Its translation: CASSLISGSASYNEQFF.